This record covers a single T cell receptor (beta chain). TCRdb recomputed calls from the RT-PCR reads with MiXCR, one row per CDR3 protein. The sample includes about 680,000 distinct CDR3 sequences, 12% to 15% of them seen just once. The ends were cut back, 0 bases at V and 4 bases at J, with 12 bases in the middle. CDR1 is MGHRA and CDR2 is YSYEKL in the germline V gene. This CDR3 spans 15 amino acids. The chain uses TRBV4-1 and TRBJ1-2; D is undetermined. Sequencing input: memory CD4+ T cells from blood. The receptor comes from a female donor in good health, serving as a healthy control. CDR3 bases: TGCGCCAGCAGCCAAGAATACAACGGACTCTATGGCTACACCTTC. It translates to CASSQEYNGLYGYTF.